This T cell receptor beta chain appears in the sequencing data of a study of blood T cell repertoires in COVID-19. About the study: Samples of COVID-19 (acute and convalescent) were obtained from the United States, Italy and Spain. PBMCs, B-cell-depleted T cells, or T cells provided the cDNA or gDNA that made up the material.

The repertoire was sequenced with immunoSEQ multiplex PCR; TCRdb's copy has only in-frame clones and lacks some. The profile shows roughly 360,000 clones, approximately 80% of them singletons. This clone was seen once. The receptor's source is a human donor with acute or convalescent COVID-19. The donor label of this sample is uncertain. Input material: peripheral blood.

CDR3 region: CASKDSLGRDGYTF. CDR3 sequence (DNA): TGTGCCAGTAAGGACAGCTTGGGAAGGGATGGCTACACCTTC. V gene TRBV6-4 combines with J gene TRBJ1-2, with a possible D match to TRBD1 (6 bases). This CDR3 is built from 14 residues. Germline CDR1 MRHNA, CDR2 SNTAGT. The V end lost 9 bases, the J end lost 6 bases, and 20 bases lay between the germline ends.